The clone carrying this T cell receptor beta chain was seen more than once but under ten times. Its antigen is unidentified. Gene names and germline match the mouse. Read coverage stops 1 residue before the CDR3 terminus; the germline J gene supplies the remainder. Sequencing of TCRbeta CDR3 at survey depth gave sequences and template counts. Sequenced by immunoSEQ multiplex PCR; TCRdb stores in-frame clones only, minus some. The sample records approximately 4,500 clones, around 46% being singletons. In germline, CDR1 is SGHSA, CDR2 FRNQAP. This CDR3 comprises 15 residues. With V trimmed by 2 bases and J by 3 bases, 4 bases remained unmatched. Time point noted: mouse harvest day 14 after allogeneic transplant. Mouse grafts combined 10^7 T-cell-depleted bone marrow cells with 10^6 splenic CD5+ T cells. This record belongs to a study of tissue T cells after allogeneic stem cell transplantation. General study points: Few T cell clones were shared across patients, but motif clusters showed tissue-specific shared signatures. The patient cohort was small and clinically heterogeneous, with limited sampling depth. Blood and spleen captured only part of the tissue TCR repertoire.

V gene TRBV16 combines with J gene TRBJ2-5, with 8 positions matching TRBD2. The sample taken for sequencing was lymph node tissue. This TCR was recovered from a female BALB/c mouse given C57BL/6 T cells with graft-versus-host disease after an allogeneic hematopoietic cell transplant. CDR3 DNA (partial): TGTGCAAGCAGCTTAACCGGGACTGGTCAAGACACCCAGTAC. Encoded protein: CASSLTGTGQDTQY. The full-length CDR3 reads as CASSLTGTGQDTQYF.